This T cell receptor (beta chain) derives from a study of T cells in Graves' hyperthyroidism and ophthalmopathy. Overall study findings and caveats: Ophthalmopathy was model-predicted a median about 6.7 months pre-onset. Peripheral blood also featured most of the thyroid clonotypes expanded above 0.001.

The investigators amplified TCR beta CDR3 regions from RNA transcripts. TCR CDR3 underwent first-round RT-PCR with the HTBI primer set. MiXCR, applied by TCRdb to the multiplex PCR reads, yields one record per CDR3 protein. Of approximately 620,000 distinct CDR3 sequences detected, about 15% appear once; the ten largest clones hold 5.5% to 7.5%. Hyperthyroidism, newly diagnosed and lasting under 2 months, affected patients aged 18 to 65. Lactation, pregnancy, other autoimmune disease or uncontrolled infection excluded patients. This clonotype was detected ten times or more. What it recognizes is unknown. This receptor was obtained from a woman aged 30 to 39 with Graves' hyperthyroidism that later progressed to Graves' ophthalmopathy. Sequenced: blood.

The CDR3: CASSKRPDYGYTF. The DNA of the CDR3 is TGTGCCAGCAGTAAACGGCCGGATTATGGCTACACCTTC. The V and J genes are TRBV12-3 or TRBV12-4 and TRBJ1-2; D is unresolved. The CDR3 length is 13 residues. Trimming stripped 5 bases from V and 5 bases from J, with 12 bases between.